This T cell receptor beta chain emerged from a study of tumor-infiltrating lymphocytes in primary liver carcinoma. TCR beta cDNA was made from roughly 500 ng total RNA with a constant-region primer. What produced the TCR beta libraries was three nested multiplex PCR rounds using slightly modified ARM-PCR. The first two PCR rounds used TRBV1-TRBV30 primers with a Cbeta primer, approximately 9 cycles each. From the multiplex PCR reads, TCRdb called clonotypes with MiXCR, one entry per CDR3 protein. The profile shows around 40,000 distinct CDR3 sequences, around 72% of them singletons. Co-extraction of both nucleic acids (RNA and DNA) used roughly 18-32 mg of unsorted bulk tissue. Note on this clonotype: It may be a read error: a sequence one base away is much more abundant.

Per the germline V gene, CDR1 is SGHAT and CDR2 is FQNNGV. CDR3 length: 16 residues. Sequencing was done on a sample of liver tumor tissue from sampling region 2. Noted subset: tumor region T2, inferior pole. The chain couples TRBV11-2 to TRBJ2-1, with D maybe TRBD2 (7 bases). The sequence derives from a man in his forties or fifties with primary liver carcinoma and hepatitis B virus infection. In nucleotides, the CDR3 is TGTGTCAGCAGCTTTGGGGGAGGGGGGCGCTTCAATGAGCAGTTCTTC. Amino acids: CVSSFGGGGRFNEQFF.